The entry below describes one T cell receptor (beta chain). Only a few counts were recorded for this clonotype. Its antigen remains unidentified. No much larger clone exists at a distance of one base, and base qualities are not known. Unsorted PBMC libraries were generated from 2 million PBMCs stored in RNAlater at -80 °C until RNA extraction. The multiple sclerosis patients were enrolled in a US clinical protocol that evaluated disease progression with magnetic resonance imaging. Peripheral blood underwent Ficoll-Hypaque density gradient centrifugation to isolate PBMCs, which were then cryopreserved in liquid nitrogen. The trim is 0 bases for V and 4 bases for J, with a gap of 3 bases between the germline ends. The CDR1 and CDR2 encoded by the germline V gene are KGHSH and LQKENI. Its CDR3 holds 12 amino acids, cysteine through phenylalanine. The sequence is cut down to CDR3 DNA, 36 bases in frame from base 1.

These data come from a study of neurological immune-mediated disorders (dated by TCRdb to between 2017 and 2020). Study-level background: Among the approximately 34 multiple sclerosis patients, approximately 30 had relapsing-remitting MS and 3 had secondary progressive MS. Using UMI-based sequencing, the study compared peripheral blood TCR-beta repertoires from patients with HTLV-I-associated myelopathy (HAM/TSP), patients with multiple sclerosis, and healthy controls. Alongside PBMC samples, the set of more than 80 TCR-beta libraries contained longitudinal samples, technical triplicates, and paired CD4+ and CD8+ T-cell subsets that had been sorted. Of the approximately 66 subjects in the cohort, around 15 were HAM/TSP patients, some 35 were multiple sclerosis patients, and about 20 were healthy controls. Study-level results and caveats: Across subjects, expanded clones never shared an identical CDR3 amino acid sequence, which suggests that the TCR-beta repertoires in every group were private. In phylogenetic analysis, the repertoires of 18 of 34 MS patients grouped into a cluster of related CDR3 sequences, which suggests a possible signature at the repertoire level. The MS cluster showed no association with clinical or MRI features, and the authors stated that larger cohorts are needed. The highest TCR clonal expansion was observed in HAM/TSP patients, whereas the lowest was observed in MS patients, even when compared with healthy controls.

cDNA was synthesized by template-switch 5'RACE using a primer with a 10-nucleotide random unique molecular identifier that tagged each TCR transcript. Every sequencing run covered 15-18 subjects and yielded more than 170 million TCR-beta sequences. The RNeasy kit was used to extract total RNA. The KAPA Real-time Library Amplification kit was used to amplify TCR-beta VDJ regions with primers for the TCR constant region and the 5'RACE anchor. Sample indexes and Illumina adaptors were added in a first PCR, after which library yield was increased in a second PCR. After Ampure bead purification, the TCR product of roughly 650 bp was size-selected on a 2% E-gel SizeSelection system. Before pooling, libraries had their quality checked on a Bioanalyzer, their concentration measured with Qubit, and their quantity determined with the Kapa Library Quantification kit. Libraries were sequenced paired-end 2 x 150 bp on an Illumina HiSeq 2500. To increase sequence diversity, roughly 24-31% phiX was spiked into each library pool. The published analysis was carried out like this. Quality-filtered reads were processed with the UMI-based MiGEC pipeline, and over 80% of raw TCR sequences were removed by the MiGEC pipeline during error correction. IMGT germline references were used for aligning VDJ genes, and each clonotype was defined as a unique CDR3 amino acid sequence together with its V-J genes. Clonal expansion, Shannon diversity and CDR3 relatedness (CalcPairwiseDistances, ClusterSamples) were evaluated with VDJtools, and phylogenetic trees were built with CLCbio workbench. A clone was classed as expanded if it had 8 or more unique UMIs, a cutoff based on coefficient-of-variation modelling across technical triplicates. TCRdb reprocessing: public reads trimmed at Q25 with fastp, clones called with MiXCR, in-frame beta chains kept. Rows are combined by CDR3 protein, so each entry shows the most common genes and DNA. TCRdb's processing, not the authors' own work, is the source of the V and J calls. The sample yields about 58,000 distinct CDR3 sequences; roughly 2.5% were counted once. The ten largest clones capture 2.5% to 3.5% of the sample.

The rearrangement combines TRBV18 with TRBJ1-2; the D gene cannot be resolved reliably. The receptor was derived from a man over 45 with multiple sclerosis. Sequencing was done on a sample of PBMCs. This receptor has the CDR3 CASSPPTYGYTF. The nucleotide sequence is TGTGCCAGCTCACCACCGACCTATGGCTACACCTTC.